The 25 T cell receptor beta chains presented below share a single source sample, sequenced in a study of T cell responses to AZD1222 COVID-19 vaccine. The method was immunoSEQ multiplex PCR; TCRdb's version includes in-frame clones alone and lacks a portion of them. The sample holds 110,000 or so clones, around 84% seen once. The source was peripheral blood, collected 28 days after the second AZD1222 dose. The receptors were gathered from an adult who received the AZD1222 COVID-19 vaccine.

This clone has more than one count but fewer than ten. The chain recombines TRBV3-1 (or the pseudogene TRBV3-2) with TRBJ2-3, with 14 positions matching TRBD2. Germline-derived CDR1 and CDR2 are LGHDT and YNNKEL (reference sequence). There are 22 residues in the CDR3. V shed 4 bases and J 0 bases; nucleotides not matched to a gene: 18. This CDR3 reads CASSPKLPGLAGAARSTDTQYF. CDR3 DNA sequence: TGTGCCAGCAGCCCGAAACTACCGGGACTAGCGGGGGCCGCTCGGAGCACAGATACGCAGTATTTT.

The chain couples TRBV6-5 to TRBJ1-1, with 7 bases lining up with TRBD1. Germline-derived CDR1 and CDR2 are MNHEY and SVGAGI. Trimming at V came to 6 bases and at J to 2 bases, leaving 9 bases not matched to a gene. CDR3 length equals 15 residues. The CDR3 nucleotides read TGTGCCAGCAGAGATGAGGGGGCCTTAAACACTGAAGCTTTCTTT. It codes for CASRDEGALNTEAFF.

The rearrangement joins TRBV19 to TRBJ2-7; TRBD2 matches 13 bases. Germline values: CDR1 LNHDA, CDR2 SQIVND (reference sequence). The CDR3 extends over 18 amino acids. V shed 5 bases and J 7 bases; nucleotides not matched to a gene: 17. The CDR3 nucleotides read TGTGCCAGTAGTGGTACTAGCGGGAGGGGATCCCCCCGGGGGGAGCAGTACTTC. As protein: CASSGTSGRGSPRGEQYF. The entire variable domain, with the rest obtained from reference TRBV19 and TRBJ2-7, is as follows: DGGITQSPKYLFRKEGQNVTLSCEQNLNHDAMYWYRQDPGQGLRLIYYSQIVNDFQKGDIAEGYSVSREKKESFPLTVTSAQKNPTAFYLCASSGTSGRGSPRGEQYFGPGTRLTVT.

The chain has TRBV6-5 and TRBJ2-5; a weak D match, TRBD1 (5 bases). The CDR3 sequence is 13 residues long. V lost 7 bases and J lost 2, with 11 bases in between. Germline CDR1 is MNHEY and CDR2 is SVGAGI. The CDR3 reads CASILNRQETQYF. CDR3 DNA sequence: TGTGCCAGCATTTTAAACAGGCAAGAGACCCAGTACTTC.

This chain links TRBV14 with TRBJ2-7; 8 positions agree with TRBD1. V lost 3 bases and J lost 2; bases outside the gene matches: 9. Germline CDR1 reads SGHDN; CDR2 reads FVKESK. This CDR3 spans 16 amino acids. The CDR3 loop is CASSHNTGGRPYEQYF. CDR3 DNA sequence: TGTGCCAGCAGCCATAACACAGGGGGTCGACCCTACGAGCAGTACTTC. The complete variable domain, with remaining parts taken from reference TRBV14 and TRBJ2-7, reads EAGVTQFPSHSVIEKGQTVTLRCDPISGHDNLYWYRRVMGKEIKFLLHFVKESKQDESGMPNNRFLAERTGGTYSTLKVQPAELEDSGVYFCASSHNTGGRPYEQYFGPGTRLTVT.

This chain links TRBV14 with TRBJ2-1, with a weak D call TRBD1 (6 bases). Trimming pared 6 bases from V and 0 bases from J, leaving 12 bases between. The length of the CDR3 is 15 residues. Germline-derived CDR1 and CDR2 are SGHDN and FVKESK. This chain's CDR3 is CASSLPRGSYNEQFF. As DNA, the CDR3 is TGTGCCAGCAGTCTCCCCAGGGGCTCCTACAATGAGCAGTTCTTC.

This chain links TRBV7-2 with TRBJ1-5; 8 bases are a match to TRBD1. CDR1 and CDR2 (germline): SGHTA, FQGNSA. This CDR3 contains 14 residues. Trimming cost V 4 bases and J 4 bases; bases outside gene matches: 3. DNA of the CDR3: TGTGCCAGCAGCTCCACAGGGGGGAATCAGCCCCAGCATTTT. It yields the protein CASSSTGGNQPQHF.

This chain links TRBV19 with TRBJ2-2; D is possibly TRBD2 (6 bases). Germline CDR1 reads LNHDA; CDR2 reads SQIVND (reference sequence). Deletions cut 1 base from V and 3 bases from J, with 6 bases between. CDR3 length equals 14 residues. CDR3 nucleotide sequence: TGTGCCAGTAGTATAGGGGACTACACCGGGGAGCTGTTTTTT. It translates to CASSIGDYTGELFF. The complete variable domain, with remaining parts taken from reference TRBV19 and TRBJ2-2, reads DGGITQSPKYLFRKEGQNVTLSCEQNLNHDAMYWYRQDPGQGLRLIYYSQIVNDFQKGDIAEGYSVSREKKESFPLTVTSAQKNPTAFYLCASSIGDYTGELFFGEGSRLTVL.

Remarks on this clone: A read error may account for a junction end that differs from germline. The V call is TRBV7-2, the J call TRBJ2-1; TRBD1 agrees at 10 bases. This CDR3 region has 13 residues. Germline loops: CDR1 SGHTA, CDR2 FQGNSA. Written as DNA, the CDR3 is TGTGCCAGCAGCTCGGGACAGGGGCTGAATTGTATCTTC. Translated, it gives CASSSGQGLNCIF.

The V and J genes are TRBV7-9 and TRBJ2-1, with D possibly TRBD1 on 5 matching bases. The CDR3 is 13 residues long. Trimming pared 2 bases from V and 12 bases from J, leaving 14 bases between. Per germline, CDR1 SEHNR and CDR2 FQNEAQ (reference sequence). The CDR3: CASSLPGTQAQFF. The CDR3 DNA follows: TGTGCCAGCAGCTTACCCGGCACACAGGCGCAGTTCTTC.

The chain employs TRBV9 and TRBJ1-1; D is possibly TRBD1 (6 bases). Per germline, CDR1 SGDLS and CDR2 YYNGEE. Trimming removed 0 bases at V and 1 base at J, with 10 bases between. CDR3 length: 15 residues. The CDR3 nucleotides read TGTGCCAGCAGCGTAGTCGACAGGAAGAACACTGAAGCTTTCTTT. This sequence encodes CASSVVDRKNTEAFF.

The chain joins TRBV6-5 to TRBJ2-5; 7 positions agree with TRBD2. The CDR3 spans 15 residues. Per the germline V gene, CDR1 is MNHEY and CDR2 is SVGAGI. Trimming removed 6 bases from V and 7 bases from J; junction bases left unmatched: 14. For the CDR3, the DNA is TGTGCCAGCAGACCACAGCGGGGCCCCTGGTCGACCCAGTACTTC. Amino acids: CASRPQRGPWSTQYF.

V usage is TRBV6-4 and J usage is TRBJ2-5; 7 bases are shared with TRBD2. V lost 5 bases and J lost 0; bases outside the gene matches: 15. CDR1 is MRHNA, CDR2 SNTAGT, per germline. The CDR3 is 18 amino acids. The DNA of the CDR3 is TGTGCCAGCAGTACCCCCGGAGAGCGGGAAAGGGACCAAGAGACCCAGTACTTC. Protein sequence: CASSTPGERERDQETQYF.

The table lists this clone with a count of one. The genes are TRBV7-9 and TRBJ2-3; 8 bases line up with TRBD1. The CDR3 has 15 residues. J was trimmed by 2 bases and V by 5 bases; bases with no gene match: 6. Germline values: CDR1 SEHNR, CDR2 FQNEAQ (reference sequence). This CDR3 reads CASSPGQGLTDTQYF. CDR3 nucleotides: TGTGCCAGCAGCCCAGGACAGGGTCTCACAGATACGCAGTATTTT.

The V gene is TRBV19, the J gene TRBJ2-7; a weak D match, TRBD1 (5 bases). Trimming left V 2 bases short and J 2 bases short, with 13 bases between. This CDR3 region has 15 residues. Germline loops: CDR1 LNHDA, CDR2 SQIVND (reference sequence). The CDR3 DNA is TGTGCCAGTAGTATAAAAGGGGTGACCACCTACGAGCAGTACTTC. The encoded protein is CASSIKGVTTYEQYF.

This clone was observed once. CDR3 protein: CASSGKTGGRDGYTF. CDR3 DNA: TGCGCCAGCAGCGGAAAGACAGGGGGGCGCGATGGCTACACCTTC. V usage is TRBV5-1 and J usage is TRBJ1-2; the match to TRBD1 covers 9 bases. The CDR3 extends over 15 amino acids. Losses at the gene ends were 4 bases for V and 6 bases for J; bases not matched to a gene: 10. CDR1 is SGHRS and CDR2 is YFSETQ in the germline V gene.

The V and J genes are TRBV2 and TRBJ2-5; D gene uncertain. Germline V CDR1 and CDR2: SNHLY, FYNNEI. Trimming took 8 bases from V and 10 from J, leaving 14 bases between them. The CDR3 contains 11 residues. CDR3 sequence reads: CASGVRSLQYF. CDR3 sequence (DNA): TGTGCCAGCGGGGTACGCAGCCTCCAGTACTTC. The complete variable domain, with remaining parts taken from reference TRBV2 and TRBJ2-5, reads EPEVTQTPSHQVTQMGQEVILRCVPISNHLYFYWYRQILGQKVEFLVSFYNNEISEKSEIFDDQFSVERPDGSNFTLKIRSTKLEDSAMYFCASGVRSLQYFGPGTRLLVL.

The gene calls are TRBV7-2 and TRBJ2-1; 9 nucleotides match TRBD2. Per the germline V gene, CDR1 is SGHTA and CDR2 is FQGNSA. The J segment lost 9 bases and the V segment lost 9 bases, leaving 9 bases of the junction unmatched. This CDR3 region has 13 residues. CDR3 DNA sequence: TGTGCCAGTCTAGCGGGACGAGAGACTGAGCAGTTCTTC. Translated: CASLAGRETEQFF. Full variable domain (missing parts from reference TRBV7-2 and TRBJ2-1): GAGVSQSPSNKVTEKGKDVELRCDPISGHTALYWYRQSLGQGLEFLIYFQGNSAPDKSGLPSDRFSAERTGGSVSTLTIQRTQQEDSAVYLCASLAGRETEQFFGPGTRLTVL.

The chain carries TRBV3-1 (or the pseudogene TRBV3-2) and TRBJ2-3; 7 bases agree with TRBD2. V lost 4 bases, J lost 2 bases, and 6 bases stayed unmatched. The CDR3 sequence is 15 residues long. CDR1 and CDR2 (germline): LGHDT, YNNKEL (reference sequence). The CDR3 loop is CASSLQRGNTDTQYF. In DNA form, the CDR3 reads TGTGCCAGCAGCCTCCAGCGGGGAAACACAGATACGCAGTATTTT.

The CDR3 spells CASSHSTSTDTQYF. For the CDR3, the DNA is TGTGCCAGCAGCCACTCCACTAGCACAGATACGCAGTATTTT. The V and J genes are TRBV5-4 and TRBJ2-3; no definite D call. The germline V and J ends were trimmed by 4 bases and 0 bases, with 9 bases remaining between them. This CDR3 comprises 14 residues. Germline-derived CDR1 and CDR2 are SGHNT and YYREEE (reference sequence).

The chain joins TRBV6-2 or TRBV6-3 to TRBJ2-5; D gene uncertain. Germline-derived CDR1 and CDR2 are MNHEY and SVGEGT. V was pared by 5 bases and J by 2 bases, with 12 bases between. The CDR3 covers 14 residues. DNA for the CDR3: TGTGCCAGCAGTCCGTCGAACCCTCAAGAGACCCAGTACTTC. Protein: CASSPSNPQETQYF.

CDR3 nucleotide sequence: TGTGCCAGCAGTCCTAGCGGGACTTGGGGAGAGCAGTACTTC. This translates into CASSPSGTWGEQYF. V usage is TRBV27 and J usage is TRBJ2-7; 9 nucleotides agree with TRBD2. V lost 5 bases and J lost 7; bases outside the gene matches: 9. CDR3 length equals 14 residues. From germline, CDR1 is MNHEY and CDR2 SMNVEV (reference sequence).

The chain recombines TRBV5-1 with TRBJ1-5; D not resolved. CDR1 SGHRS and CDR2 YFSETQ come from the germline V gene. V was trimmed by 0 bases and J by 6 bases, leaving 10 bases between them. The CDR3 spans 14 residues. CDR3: CASSLEGMAQPQHF. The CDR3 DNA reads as TGCGCCAGCAGCTTGGAAGGAATGGCTCAGCCCCAGCATTTT.

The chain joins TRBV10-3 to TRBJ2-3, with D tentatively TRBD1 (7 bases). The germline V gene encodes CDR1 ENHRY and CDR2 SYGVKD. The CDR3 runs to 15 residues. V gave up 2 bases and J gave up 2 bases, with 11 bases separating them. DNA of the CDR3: TGTGCCATCAGTGAGAACAGGGGACTCACAGATACGCAGTATTTT. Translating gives CAISENRGLTDTQYF.

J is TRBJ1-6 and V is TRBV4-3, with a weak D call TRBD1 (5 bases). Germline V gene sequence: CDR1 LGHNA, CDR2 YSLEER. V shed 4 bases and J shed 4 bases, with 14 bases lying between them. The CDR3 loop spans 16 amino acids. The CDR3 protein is CASSPYGAGYNSPLHF. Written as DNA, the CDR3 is TGCGCCAGCAGCCCCTATGGGGCGGGATATAATTCACCCCTCCACTTT.